This is a list of T cell receptor beta chains from one sample in a study of breast tumors, draining lymph nodes, adjacent tissues. TCRdb re-called the multiplex PCR reads through MiXCR, storing one row per CDR3 protein. Of over 100,000 distinct CDR3 sequences listed, about 20% are singletons. Sample: axillary lymph node tissue. The receptors were gathered from a female donor with breast cancer. Some clones in this sample may be carry-over from other donors' samples. Both conserved end residues are part of each CDR3. The D gene is left open where the match is weak. Clone sizes are given selectively: once, few, many, or a class where the clone is expanded.

J gene: TRBJ2-5
D gene: TRBD2
clone size: .
V gene: TRBV28
CDR3 protein: CASRGTSGQETQYF
CDR3 DNA: TGTGCCAGCAGGGGAACTAGCGGCCAAGAGACCCAGTACTTC

J gene: TRBJ1-5
D gene: .
clone size: many
V gene: TRBV7-6
CDR3 protein: CASSLAGRGLDQPQHF
CDR3 DNA: TGTGCCAGCAGCTTAGCGGGGAGAGGGCTGGATCAGCCCCAGCATTTT

J gene: TRBJ1-4
D gene: .
clone size: many
V gene: TRBV7-2
CDR3 protein: CASSLEVEGRQFF
CDR3 DNA: TGTGCCAGCAGCTTAGAGGTGGAGGGCCGTCAGTTTTTT

J gene: TRBJ2-7
D gene: .
clone size: many
V gene: TRBV7-7
CDR3 protein: CASSLALGRGYEQYF
CDR3 DNA: TGTGCTAGCAGCTTAGCGTTGGGGAGAGGCTACGAGCAGTACTTC

J gene: TRBJ2-7
D gene: TRBD2
clone size: many
V gene: TRBV4-3
CDR3 protein: CASSQGTSETYEQYF
CDR3 DNA: TGCGCCAGCAGCCAGGGGACTAGCGAGACCTACGAGCAGTACTTC

J gene: TRBJ2-1
D gene: TRBD2
clone size: .
V gene: TRBV28
CDR3 protein: CAGSIAGGRNEQFF
CDR3 DNA: TGTGCCGGATCTATAGCGGGAGGCCGAAATGAGCAGTTCTTC

J gene: TRBJ2-7
D gene: TRBD2
clone size: many
V gene: TRBV6-6
CDR3 protein: CASTPLAGLADYEQYF
CDR3 DNA: TGTGCCAGCACTCCCCTGGCGGGACTAGCGGACTACGAGCAGTACTTC

J gene: TRBJ2-7
D gene: .
clone size: many
V gene: TRBV2
CDR3 protein: CASSDNAAYEQYF
CDR3 DNA: TGTGCCAGCAGTGACAACGCTGCCTACGAGCAGTACTTC

J gene: TRBJ2-1
D gene: .
clone size: few
V gene: TRBV28
CDR3 protein: CASSIPKTNEQFF
CDR3 DNA: TGTGCCAGCAGTATTCCTAAGACCAATGAGCAGTTCTTC

J gene: TRBJ2-1
D gene: .
clone size: few
V gene: TRBV12-3/TRBV12-4
CDR3 protein: CASSFGARWFF
CDR3 DNA: TGTGCCAGCAGTTTTGGAGCGAGATGGTTCTTC

J gene: TRBJ2-7
D gene: TRBD2
clone size: many
V gene: TRBV19
CDR3 protein: CASSIRAGVVYEQYF
CDR3 DNA: TGTGCCAGTAGTATTCGAGCGGGAGTGGTCTACGAGCAGTACTTC

J gene: TRBJ1-3
D gene: .
clone size: .
V gene: TRBV3-1
CDR3 protein: CASSQDVGNTIYF
CDR3 DNA: TGTGCCAGCAGCCAAGATGTGGGAAACACCATATATTTT

J gene: TRBJ2-5
D gene: .
clone size: many
V gene: TRBV5-1
CDR3 protein: CASSLSAGMETQYF
CDR3 DNA: TGCGCCAGCAGCTTGAGCGCAGGAATGGAGACCCAGTACTTC

J gene: TRBJ2-3
D gene: .
clone size: many
V gene: TRBV10-3
CDR3 protein: CAIKREADTQYF
CDR3 DNA: TGTGCCATCAAAAGGGAGGCAGATACGCAGTATTTT

J gene: TRBJ2-7
D gene: .
clone size: many
V gene: TRBV9
CDR3 protein: CASSTDSNIYEQYF
CDR3 DNA: TGTGCCAGCAGCACTGACAGCAATATCTACGAGCAGTACTTC

J gene: TRBJ2-2
D gene: .
clone size: .
V gene: TRBV19
CDR3 protein: CASSPHPEGTGELFF
CDR3 DNA: TGTGCCAGTAGTCCTCACCCAGAGGGCACCGGGGAGCTGTTTTTT

J gene: TRBJ2-1
D gene: .
clone size: many
V gene: TRBV30
CDR3 protein: CAFQDNEQFF
CDR3 DNA: TGTGCCTTTCAAGACAATGAGCAGTTCTTC

J gene: TRBJ2-1
D gene: TRBD2
clone size: many
V gene: TRBV10-3
CDR3 protein: CAISAGTTDNEQFF
CDR3 DNA: TGTGCCATCAGTGCCGGGACTACTGACAATGAGCAGTTCTTC

J gene: TRBJ2-3
D gene: TRBD1
clone size: many
V gene: TRBV10-3
CDR3 protein: CAISGADRASTDTQYF
CDR3 DNA: TGTGCCATCAGTGGGGCGGACAGGGCTAGCACAGATACGCAGTATTTT

J gene: TRBJ2-7
D gene: TRBD2
clone size: many
V gene: TRBV5-5
CDR3 protein: CASSDSGFFSYEQYF
CDR3 DNA: TGTGCCAGCAGCGATAGCGGGTTCTTCTCCTACGAGCAGTACTTC

J gene: TRBJ1-4
D gene: .
clone size: many
V gene: TRBV4-3
CDR3 protein: CASSQVIGGQSATNEKLFF
CDR3 DNA: TGCGCCAGCAGCCAAGTAATAGGTGGACAATCGGCAACTAATGAAAAACTGTTTTTT

J gene: TRBJ1-5
D gene: .
clone size: .
V gene: TRBV25-1
CDR3 protein: CASSEYGDQPQHF
CDR3 DNA: TGTGCCAGCAGTGAATACGGCGATCAGCCCCAGCATTTT

J gene: TRBJ1-2
D gene: .
clone size: many
V gene: TRBV7-2
CDR3 protein: CASSPKAGWDGNGYTF
CDR3 DNA: TGTGCCAGCAGCCCAAAAGCCGGGTGGGATGGAAATGGCTACACCTTC

J gene: TRBJ1-6
D gene: .
clone size: many
V gene: TRBV9
CDR3 protein: CASGPQADNSPLHF
CDR3 DNA: TGTGCCAGCGGTCCCCAGGCGGATAATTCACCCCTCCACTTT

J gene: TRBJ2-3
D gene: .
clone size: many
V gene: TRBV12-3/TRBV12-4
CDR3 protein: CASSSAGYTQYF
CDR3 DNA: TGTGCCAGCAGTTCCGCGGGTTATACGCAGTATTTT

J gene: TRBJ2-2
D gene: .
clone size: many
V gene: TRBV6-2/TRBV6-3
CDR3 protein: CATMNGGWNTGELFF
CDR3 DNA: TGTGCCACTATGAACGGGGGATGGAACACCGGGGAGCTGTTTTTT

J gene: TRBJ2-1
D gene: .
clone size: many
V gene: TRBV19
CDR3 protein: CASSSHREQFF
CDR3 DNA: TGTGCCAGTAGTAGCCATAGGGAGCAGTTCTTC